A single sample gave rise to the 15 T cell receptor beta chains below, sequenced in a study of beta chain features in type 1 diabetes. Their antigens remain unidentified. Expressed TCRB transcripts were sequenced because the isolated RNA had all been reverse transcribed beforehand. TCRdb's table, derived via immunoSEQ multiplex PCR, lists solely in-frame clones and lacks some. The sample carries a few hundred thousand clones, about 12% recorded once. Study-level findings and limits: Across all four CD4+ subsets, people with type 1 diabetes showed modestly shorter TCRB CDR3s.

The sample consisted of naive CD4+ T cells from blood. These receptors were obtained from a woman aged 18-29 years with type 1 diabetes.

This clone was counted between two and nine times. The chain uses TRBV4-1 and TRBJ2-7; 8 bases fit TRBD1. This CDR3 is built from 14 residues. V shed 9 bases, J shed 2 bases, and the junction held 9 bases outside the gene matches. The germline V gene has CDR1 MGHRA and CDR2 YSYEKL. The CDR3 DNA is TGCGCCAGTGCTCAGACAGGGGCACCCTACGAGCAGTACTTC. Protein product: CASAQTGAPYEQYF.

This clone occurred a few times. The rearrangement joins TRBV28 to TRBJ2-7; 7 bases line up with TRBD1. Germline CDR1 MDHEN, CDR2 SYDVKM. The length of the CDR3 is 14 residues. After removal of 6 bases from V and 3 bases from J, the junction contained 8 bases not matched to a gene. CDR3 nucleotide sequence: TGTGCCAGCAGCCCCGGGACAGCAAGCTACGAGCAGTACTTC. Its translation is CASSPGTASYEQYF.

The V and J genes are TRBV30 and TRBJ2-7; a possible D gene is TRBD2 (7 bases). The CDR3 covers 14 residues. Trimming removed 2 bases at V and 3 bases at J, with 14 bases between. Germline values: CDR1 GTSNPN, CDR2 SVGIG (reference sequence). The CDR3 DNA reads TGTGCCTGGAGTAGGGGGGGAGTACTCTACGAGCAGTACTTC. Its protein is CAWSRGGVLYEQYF.

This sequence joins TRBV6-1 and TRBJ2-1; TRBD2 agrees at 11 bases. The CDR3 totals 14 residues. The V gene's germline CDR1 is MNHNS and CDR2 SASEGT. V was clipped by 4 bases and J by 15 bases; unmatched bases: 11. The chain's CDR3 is CASSGMASGGSGFF. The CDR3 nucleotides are TGTGCCAGCAGTGGGATGGCTAGCGGGGGGTCGGGGTTCTTC.

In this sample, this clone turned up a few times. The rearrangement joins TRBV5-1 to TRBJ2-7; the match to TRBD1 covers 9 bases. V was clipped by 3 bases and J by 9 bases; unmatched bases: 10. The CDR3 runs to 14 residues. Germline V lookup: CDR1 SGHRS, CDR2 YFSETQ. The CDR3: CASSSGTGNSAQYF. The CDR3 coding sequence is TGCGCCAGCAGCTCCGGGACAGGGAATTCGGCGCAGTACTTC.

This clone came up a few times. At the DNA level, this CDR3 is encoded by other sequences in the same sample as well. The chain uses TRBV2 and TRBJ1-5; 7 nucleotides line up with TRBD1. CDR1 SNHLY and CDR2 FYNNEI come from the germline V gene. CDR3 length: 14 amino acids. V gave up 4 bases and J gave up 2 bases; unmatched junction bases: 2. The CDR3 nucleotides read TGTGCCAGCAGTGGAACAGGGGGCAATCAGCCCCAGCATTTT. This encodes CASSGTGGNQPQHF.

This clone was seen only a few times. The DNA for the CDR3 is TGTGCCAGCAAGCTCGTACAGACTGAAGCTTTCTTT. Its protein product is CASKLVQTEAFF. V is TRBV28 and J is TRBJ1-1, with D unclear. Trimming removed 7 bases at V and 5 bases at J, with 11 bases between. In germline, CDR1 is MDHEN, CDR2 SYDVKM. The CDR3 runs to 12 residues. The whole variable domain, filled in from reference TRBV28 and TRBJ1-1, reads DVKVTQSSRYLVKRTGEKVFLECVQDMDHENMFWYRQDPGLGLRLIYFSYDVKMKEKGDIPEGYSVSREKKERFSLILESASTNQTSMYLCASKLVQTEAFFGQGTRLTVV.

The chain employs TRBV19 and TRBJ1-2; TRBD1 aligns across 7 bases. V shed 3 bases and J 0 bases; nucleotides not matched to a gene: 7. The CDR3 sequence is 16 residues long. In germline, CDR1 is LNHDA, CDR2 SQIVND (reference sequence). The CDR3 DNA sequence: TGTGCCAGTAGTATCCATCGGGACAGTACTAACTATGGCTACACCTTC. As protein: CASSIHRDSTNYGYTF.

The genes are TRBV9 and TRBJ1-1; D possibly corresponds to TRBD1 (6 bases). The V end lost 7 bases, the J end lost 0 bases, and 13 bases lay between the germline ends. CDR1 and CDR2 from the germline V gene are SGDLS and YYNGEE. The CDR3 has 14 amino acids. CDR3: CASSQGGMNTEAFF. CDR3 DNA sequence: TGTGCCAGCTCACAAGGGGGAATGAACACTGAAGCTTTCTTT.

The CDR3 coding sequence is TGTGCCAGCAGCTTGTTAACAGGGGGAAACTACGAGCAGTACTTC. Its translation: CASSLLTGGNYEQYF. The rearrangement uses TRBV5-4 and TRBJ2-7; 8 bases match TRBD1. Trimming at V came to 1 base and at J to 3 bases, leaving 6 bases not matched to a gene. Germline V gene lookup returns CDR1 SGHNT and CDR2 YYREEE (reference sequence). CDR3 length equals 15 residues. The full variable domain, its missing parts supplied by reference TRBV5-4 and TRBJ2-7, is ETGVTQSPTHLIKTRGQQVTLRCSSQSGHNTVSWYQQALGQGPQFIFQYYREEENGRGNFPPRFSGLQFPNYSSELNVNALELDDSALYLCASSLLTGGNYEQYFGPGTRLTVT.

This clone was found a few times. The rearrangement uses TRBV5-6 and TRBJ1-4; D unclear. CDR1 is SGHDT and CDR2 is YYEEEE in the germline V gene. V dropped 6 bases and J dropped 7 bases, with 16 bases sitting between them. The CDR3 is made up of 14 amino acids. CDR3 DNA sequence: TGTGCCAGCACCGGAGGTCAACCCGGTGAAAAACTGTTTTTT. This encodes CASTGGQPGEKLFF.

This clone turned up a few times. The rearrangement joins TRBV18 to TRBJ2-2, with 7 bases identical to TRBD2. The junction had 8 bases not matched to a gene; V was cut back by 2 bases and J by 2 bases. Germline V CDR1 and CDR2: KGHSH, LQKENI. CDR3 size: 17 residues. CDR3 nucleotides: TGTGCCAGCTCACCAACGACTAGCCCTAGTAACACCGGGGAGCTGTTTTTT. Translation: CASSPTTSPSNTGELFF. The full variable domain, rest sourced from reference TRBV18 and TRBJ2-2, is NAGVMQNPRHLVRRRGQEARLRCSPMKGHSHVYWYRQLPEEGLKFMVYLQKENIIDESGMPKERFSAEFPKEGPSILRIQQVVRGDSAAYFCASSPTTSPSNTGELFFGEGSRLTVL.

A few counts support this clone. CDR3 protein: CASKTWGRRGNEQFF. CDR3 nucleotide sequence: TGTGCCAGCAAGACGTGGGGCCGGAGAGGCAATGAGCAGTTCTTC. The J gene is TRBJ2-1, the V gene TRBV16, with a weak D call TRBD1 (5 bases). V was shortened by 7 bases and J by 6 bases, with 19 bases between the two germline ends. In germline, CDR1 is KGHSY, CDR2 FQNENV. The CDR3 has 15 residues.

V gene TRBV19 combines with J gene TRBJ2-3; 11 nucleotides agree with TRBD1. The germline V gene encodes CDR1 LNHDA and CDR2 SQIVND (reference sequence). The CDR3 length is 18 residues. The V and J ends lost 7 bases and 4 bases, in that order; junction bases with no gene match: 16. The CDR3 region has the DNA TGTGCCAGTAACCCTGAATTAGGACAGGGGGCAGCCGCAGATACGCAGTATTTT. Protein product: CASNPELGQGAAADTQYF.

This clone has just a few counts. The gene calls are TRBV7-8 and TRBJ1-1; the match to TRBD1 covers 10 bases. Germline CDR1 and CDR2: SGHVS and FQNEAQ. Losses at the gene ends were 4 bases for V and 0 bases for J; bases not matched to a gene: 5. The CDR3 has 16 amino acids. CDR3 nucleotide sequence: TGTGCCAGCAGCTCGGGACAGGGGATTATGAACACTGAAGCTTTCTTT. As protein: CASSSGQGIMNTEAFF.